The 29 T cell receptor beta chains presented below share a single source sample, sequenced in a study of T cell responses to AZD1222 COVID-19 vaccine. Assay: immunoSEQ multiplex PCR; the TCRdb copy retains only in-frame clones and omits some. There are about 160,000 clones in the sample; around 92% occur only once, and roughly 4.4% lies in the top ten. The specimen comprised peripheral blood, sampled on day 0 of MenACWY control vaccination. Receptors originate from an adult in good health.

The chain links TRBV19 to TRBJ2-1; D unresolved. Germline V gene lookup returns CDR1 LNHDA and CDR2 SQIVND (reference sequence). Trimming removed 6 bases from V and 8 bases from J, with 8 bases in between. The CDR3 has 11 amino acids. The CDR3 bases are TGTGCCAGTAGCTGGAGTTATGAGCAGTTCTTC. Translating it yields CASSWSYEQFF. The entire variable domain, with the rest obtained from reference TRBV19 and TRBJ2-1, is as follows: DGGITQSPKYLFRKEGQNVTLSCEQNLNHDAMYWYRQDPGQGLRLIYYSQIVNDFQKGDIAEGYSVSREKKESFPLTVTSAQKNPTAFYLCASSWSYEQFFGPGTRLTVL.

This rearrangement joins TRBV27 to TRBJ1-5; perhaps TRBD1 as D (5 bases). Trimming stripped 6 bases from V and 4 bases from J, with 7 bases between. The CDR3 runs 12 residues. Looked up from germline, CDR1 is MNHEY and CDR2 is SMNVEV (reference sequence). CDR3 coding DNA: TGTGCCAGCAGGCACAGGAATCAGCCCCAGCATTTT. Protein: CASRHRNQPQHF.

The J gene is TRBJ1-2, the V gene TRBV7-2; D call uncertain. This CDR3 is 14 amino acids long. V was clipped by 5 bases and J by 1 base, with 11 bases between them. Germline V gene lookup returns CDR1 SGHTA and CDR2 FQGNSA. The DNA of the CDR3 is TGTGCCAGCAGCCAGGAGGGATTTAACTATGGCTACACCTTC. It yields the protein CASSQEGFNYGYTF.

CDR3 sequence (DNA): TGTGCCACCAGTGAGGATAGGGCATCTGGGGCCAACGTCCTGACTTTC. Its translation is CATSEDRASGANVLTF. This chain connects TRBV24-1 to TRBJ2-6; D unresolved. Trimming stripped 4 bases from V and 1 base from J, with 10 bases between. CDR1 and CDR2 (germline): KGHDR, SFDVKD. The CDR3 is 16 amino acids.

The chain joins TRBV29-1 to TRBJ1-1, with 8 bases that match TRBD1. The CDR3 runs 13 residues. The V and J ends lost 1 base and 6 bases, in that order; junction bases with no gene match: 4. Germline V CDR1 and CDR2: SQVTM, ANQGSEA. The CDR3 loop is CSVEGQGAAEAFF. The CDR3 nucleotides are TGCAGCGTTGAAGGGCAGGGGGCGGCTGAAGCTTTCTTT.

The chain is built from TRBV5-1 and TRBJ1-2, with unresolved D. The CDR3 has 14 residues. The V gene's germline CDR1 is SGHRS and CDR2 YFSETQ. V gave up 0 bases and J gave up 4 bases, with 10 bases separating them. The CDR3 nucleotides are TGCGCCAGCAGCTTGGTAACAGAGAGCTATGGCTACACCTTC. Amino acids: CASSLVTESYGYTF.

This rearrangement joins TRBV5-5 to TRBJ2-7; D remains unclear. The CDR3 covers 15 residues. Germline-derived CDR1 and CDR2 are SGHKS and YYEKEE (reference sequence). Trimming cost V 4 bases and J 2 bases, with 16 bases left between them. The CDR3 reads CASSGTGHTPYEQYF. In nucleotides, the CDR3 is TGTGCCAGCAGCGGAACGGGCCATACCCCCTACGAGCAGTACTTC. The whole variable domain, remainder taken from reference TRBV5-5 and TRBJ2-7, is DAGVTQSPTHLIKTRGQQVTLRCSPISGHKSVSWYQQVLGQGPQFIFQYYEKEERGRGNFPDRFSARQFPNYSSELNVNALLLGDSALYLCASSGTGHTPYEQYFGPGTRLTVT.

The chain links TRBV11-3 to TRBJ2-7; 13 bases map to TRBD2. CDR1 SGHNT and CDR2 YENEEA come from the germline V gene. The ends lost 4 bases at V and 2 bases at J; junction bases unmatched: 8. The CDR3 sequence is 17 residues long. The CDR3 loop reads CASSSRTGTSGTYEQYF. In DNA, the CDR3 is TGTGCCAGCAGCTCCAGGACAGGGACTAGCGGGACCTACGAGCAGTACTTC.

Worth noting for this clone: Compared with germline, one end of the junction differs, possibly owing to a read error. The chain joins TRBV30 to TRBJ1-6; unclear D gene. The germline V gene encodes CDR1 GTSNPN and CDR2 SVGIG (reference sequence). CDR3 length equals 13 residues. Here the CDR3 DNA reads TGTGCCTGGAGTGTAGCTGCGAGTTCACCCTTCCACTTT. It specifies CAWSVAASSPFHF.

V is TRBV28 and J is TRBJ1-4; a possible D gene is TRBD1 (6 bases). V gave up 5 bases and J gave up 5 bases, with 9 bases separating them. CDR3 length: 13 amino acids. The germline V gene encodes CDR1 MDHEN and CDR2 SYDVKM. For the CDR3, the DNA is TGTGCCAGCAGTCAACAGGGAAATGAAAAACTGTTTTTT. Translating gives CASSQQGNEKLFF.

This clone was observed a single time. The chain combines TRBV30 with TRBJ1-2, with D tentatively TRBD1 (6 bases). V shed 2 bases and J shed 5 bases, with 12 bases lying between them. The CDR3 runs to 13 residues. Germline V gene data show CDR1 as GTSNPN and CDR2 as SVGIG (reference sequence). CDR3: CAWSLDRSYGYTF. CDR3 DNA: TGTGCCTGGAGTCTCGACAGGTCTTATGGCTACACCTTC.

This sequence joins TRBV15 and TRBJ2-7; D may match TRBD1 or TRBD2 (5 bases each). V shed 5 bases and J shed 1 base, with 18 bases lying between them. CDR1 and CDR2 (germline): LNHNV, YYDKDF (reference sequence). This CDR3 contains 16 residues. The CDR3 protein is CATSWGLGGSSYEQYF. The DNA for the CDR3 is TGTGCCACCAGCTGGGGCCTAGGAGGAAGTTCCTACGAGCAGTACTTC.

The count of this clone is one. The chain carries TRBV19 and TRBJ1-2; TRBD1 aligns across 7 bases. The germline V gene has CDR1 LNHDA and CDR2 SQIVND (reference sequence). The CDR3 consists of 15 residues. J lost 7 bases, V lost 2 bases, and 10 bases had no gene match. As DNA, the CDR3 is TGTGCCAGTAGTATACCCCTCCCAGGGGGGGGTGGCTACACCTTC. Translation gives CASSIPLPGGGGYTF.

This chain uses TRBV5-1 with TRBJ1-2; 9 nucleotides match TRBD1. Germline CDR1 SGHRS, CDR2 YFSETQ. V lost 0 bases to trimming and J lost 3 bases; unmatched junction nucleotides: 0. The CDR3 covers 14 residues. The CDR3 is CASSLGTGDYGYTF. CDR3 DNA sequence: TGCGCCAGCAGCTTGGGGACAGGGGACTATGGCTACACCTTC. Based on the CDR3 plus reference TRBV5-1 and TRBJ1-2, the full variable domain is KAGVTQTPRYLIKTRGQQVTLSCSPISGHRSVSWYQQTPGQGLQFLFEYFSETQRNKGNFPGRFSGRQFSNSRSEMNVSTLELGDSALYLCASSLGTGDYGYTFGSGTRLTVV.

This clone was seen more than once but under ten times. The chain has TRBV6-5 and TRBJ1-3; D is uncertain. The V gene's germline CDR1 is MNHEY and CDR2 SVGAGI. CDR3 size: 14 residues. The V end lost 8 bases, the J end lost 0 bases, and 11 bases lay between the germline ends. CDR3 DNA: TGTGCCAGCTTCGACAAGAGCTCTGGAAACACCATATATTTT. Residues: CASFDKSSGNTIYF.

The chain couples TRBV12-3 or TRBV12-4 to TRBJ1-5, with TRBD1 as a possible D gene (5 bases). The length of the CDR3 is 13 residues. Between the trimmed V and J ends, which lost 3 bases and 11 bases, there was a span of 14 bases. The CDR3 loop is CASSFRGRDSQHF. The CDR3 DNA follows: TGTGCCAGCAGTTTTCGTGGGCGGGACTCCCAGCATTTT.

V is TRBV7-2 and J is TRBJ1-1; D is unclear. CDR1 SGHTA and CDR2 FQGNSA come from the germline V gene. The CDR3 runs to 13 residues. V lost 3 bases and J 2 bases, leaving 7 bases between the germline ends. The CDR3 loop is CASSFGSNTEAFF. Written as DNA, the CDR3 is TGTGCCAGCAGCTTTGGCAGTAACACTGAAGCTTTCTTT.

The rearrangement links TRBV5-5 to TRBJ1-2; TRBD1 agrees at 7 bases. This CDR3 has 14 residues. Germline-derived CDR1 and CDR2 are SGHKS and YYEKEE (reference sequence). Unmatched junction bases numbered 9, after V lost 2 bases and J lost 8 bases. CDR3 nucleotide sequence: TGTGCCAGCAGCTTCGTGGGACAGTCCCAAGGCTACACCTTC. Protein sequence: CASSFVGQSQGYTF.

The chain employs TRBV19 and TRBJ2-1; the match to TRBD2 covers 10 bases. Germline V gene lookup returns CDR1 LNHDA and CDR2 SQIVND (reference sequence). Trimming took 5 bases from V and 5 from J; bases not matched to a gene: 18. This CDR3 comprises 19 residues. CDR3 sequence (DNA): TGTGCCAGTAGTGCATCCAATCAGGGGCTAGCGGGAGAGAACAATGAGCAGTTCTTC. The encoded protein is CASSASNQGLAGENNEQFF.

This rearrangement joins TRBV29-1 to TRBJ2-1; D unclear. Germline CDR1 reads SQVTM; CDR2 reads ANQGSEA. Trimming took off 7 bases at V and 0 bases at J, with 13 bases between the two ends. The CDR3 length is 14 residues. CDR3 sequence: CSAPKPSSYNEQFF. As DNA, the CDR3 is TGCAGCGCACCTAAACCTAGCTCCTACAATGAGCAGTTCTTC.

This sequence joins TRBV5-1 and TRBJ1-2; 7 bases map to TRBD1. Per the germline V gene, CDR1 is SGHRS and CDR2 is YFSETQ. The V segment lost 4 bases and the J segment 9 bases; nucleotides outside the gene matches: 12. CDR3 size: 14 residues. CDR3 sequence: CASSTGAQNPRYTF. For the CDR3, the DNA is TGCGCCAGCAGCACAGGGGCGCAAAACCCACGCTACACCTTC. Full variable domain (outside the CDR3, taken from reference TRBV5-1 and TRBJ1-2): KAGVTQTPRYLIKTRGQQVTLSCSPISGHRSVSWYQQTPGQGLQFLFEYFSETQRNKGNFPGRFSGRQFSNSRSEMNVSTLELGDSALYLCASSTGAQNPRYTFGSGTRLTVV.

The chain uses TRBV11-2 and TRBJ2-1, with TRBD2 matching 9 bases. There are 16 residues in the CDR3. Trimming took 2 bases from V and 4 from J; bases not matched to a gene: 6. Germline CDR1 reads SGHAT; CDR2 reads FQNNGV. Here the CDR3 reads CASSLRLAGIYNEQFF. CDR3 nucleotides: TGTGCCAGCAGCTTACGCCTAGCGGGAATATACAATGAGCAGTTCTTC.

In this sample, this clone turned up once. As DNA, the CDR3 is TGTGCCAGCAGCGGGCCCCGGGGTGGGAACACTGAAGCTTTCTTT. Its translation is CASSGPRGGNTEAFF. V gene TRBV7-8 combines with J gene TRBJ1-1; D is ambiguous. V lost 5 bases to trimming and J lost 1 base, with 14 bases between them. The germline gives CDR1 SGHVS, CDR2 FQNEAQ. The CDR3 runs to 15 residues.

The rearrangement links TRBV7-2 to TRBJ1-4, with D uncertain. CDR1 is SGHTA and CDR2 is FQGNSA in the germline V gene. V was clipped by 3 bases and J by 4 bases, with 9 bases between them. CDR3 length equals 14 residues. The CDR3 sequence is CASSLRHNNEKLFF. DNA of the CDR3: TGTGCCAGCAGCTTGAGGCACAATAATGAAAAACTGTTTTTT.

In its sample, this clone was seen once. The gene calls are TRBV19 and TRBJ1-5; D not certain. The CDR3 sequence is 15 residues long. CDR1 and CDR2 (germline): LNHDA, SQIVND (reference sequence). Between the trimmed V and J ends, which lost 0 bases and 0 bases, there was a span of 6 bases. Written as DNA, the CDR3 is TGTGCCAGTAGTATAGAAGACCGTAGCAATCAGCCCCAGCATTTT. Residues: CASSIEDRSNQPQHF.

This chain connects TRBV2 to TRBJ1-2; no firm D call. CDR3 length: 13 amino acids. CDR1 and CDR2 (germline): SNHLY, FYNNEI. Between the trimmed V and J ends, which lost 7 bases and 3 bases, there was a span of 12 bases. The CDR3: CASTPSRDYGYTF. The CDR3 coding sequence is TGTGCCAGCACCCCCTCCCGTGACTATGGCTACACCTTC. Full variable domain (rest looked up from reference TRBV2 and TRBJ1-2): EPEVTQTPSHQVTQMGQEVILRCVPISNHLYFYWYRQILGQKVEFLVSFYNNEISEKSEIFDDQFSVERPDGSNFTLKIRSTKLEDSAMYFCASTPSRDYGYTFGSGTRLTVV.

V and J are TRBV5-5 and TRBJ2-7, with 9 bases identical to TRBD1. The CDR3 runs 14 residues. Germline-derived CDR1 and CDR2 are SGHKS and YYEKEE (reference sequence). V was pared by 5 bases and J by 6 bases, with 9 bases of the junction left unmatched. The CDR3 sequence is CASRADRGLGEQYF. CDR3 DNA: TGTGCCAGCAGAGCTGACAGGGGGTTAGGCGAGCAGTACTTC.

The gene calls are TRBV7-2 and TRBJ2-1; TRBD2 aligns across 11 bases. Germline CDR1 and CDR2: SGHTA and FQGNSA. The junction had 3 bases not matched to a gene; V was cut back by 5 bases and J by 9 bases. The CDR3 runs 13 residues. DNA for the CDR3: TGTGCCAGCAGCCTGGGGACTAGCGGTGAGCAGTTCTTC. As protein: CASSLGTSGEQFF.

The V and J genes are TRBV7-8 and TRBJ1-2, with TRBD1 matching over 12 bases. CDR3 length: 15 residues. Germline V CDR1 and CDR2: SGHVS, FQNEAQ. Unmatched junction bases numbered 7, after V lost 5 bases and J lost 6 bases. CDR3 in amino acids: CASSKRDRGLDGYTF. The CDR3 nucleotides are TGTGCCAGCAGCAAACGGGACAGGGGGCTTGATGGCTACACCTTC.